This entry features one T cell receptor (beta chain) sequence. Here immunoSEQ multiplex PCR was the method, and the copy in TCRdb shows in-frame clones only, minus some. The sample includes 30,000 to 35,000 clones, around 93% seen only once; the top ten take over 8.5%. This CDR3 spans 14 amino acids. Germline assignment: CDR1 SEHNR and CDR2 FQNEAQ (reference sequence). V lost 5 bases to trimming and J lost 5 bases; unmatched junction nucleotides: 5. This specimen comes from a study of PD-1 and CTLA-4 blockade in melanoma. This chain connects TRBV7-9 to TRBJ2-2; 7 bases are shared with TRBD1. This material consisted of CD8+ T cells from peripheral blood, taken from a patient given anti-PD-1 treatment. The receptor was derived from a human donor with melanoma. Here the CDR3 reads CASSPGTATGELFF. CDR3 bases: TGTGCCAGCAGCCCCGGGACAGCGACCGGGGAGCTGTTTTTT.